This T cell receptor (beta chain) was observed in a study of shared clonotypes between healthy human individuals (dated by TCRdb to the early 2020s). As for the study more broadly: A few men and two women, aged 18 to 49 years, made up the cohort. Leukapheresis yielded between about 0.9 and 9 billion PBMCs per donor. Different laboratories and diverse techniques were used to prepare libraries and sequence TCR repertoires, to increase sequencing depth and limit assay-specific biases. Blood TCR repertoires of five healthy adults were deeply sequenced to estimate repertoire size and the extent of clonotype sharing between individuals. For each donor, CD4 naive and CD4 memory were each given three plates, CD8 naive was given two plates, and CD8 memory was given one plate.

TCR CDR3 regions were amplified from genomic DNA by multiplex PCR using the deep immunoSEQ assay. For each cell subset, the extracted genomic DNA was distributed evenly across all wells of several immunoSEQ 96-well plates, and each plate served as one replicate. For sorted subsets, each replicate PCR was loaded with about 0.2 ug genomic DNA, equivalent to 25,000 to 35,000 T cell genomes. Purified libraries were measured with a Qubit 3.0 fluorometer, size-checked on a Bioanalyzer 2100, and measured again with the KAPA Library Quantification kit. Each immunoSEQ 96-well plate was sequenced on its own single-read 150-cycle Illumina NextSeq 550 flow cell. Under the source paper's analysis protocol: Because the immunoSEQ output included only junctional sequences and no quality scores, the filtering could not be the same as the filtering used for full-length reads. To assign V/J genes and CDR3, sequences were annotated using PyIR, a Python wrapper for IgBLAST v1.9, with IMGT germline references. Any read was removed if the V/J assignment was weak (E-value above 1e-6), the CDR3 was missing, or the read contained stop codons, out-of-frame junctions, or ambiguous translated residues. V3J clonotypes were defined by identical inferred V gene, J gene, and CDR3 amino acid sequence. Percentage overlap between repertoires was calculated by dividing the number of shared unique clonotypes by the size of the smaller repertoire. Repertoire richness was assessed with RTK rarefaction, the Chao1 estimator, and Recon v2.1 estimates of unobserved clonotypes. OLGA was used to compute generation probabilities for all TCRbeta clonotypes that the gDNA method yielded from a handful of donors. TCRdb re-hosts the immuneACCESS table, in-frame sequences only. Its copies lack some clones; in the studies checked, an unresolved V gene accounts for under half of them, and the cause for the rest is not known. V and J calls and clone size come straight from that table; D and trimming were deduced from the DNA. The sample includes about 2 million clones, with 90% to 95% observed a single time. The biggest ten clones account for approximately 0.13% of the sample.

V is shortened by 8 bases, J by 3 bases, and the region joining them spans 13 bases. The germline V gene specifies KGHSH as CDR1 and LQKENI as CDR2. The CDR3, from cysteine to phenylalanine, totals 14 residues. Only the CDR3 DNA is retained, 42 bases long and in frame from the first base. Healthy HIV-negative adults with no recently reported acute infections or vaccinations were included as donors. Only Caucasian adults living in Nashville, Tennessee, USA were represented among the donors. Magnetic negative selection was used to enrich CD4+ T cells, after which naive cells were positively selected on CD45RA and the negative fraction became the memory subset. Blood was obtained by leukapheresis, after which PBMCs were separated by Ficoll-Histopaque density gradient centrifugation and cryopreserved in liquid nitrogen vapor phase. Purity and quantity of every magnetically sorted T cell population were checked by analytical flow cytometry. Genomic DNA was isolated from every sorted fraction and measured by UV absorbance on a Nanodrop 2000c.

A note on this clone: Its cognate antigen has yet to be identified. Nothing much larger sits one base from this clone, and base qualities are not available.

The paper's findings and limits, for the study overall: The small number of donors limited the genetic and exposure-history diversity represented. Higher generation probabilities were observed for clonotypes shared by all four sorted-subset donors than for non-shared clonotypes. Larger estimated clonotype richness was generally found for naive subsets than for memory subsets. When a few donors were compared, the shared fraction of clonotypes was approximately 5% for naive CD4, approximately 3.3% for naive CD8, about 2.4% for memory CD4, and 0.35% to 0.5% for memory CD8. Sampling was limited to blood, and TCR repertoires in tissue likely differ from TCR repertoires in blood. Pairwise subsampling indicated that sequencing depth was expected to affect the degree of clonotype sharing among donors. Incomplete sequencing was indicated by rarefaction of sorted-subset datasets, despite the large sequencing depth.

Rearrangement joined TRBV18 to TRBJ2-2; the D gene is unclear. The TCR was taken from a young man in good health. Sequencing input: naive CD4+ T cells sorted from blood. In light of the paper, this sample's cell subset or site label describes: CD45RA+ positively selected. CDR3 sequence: CASRQAGDTGELFF. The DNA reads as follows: TGTGCCAGCCGCCAGGCAGGAGACACCGGGGAGCTGTTTTTT.